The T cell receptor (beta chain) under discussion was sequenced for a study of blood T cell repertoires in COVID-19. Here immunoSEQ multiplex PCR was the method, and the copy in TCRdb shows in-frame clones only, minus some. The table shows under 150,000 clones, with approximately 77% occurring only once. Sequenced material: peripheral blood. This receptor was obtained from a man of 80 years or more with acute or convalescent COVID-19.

CDR3 region: CASSSLAYNEQFF. In nucleotides, the CDR3 is TGCGCCAGCAGTTCTCTAGCTTACAATGAGCAGTTCTTC. The chain has TRBV5-1 and TRBJ2-1; a possible D gene is TRBD2 (5 bases). Trimming pared 5 bases from V and 4 bases from J, leaving 10 bases between. This CDR3 comprises 13 residues. Germline V CDR1 and CDR2: SGHRS, YFSETQ.